This T cell receptor (beta chain) is from a study of immune heterogeneity within non-small cell lung tumors. Turning to the study itself: Tumor histology was classified as squamous cell carcinoma in 4 cases, non-squamous carcinoma in approximately 10 and not otherwise specified in 1. Study conclusions and caveats: Identical dominant CDR3 beta clonotypes recurred across tumor sites within a patient, alongside site-unique high-frequency clones. A moderate but significant correlation was observed between local T-cell clonality and local tumor mutational burden (R about 0.35).

Multiplex PCR was performed with 32 V and 13 J primers, and it amplified TCR beta CDR3. Each CDR3 protein gets one entry after TCRdb re-called the multiplex PCR reads with MiXCR. Counted here are about 4,600 distinct CDR3 sequences, about 33% occurring once; the ten biggest clones make up 20% to 25%. Sample share makes this clonotype medium-sized (0.01 to 0.1%). Its specificity is not known. Germline is not matched at one junction end, which may reflect a read error. Bulk tumor genomic DNA, 450 to 600 ng per sample, was the template. Taken during surgery, several biopsies per primary tumor were spaced as far apart as possible within the tumor mass. Enrolled patients presented with newly diagnosed, previously untreated non-small cell lung cancer and underwent curative surgery. The CDR3 has 17 amino acids. CDR1 is SEHNR, CDR2 FQNEAQ, per germline (reference sequence).

The TCR sequence derives from a woman aged 45-65 years with non-small cell lung cancer. The chain combines TRBV7-9 with TRBJ1-5, with D perhaps matching TRBD1 (6 bases). Sequenced: lung tumor tissue. This CDR3 reads CASSLERGAMGNQPQHF. The CDR3 DNA sequence: TGTGCCAGCAGTTTAGAGCGGGGGGCTATGGGCAATCAGCCCCAGCATTTT.